This TCR beta chain is from a study of T-cell reconstitution after alpha-beta-depleted transplantation in children. Trimming removed 3 bases from V and 7 bases from J, with 9 bases in between. This CDR3 has 11 amino acids. Germline V lookup: CDR1 SQVTM, CDR2 ANQGSEA. Preparation of the TCRbeta library used unique molecular identifiers. A single record per CDR3 protein comes from TCRdb applying MiXCR to the PCR reads. Here the sample spans a few hundred thousand distinct CDR3 sequences, 25% being singletons. This clonotype was counted a few times. This clonotype originated in a girl aged 2 to 10 with Fanconi anemia, due to receive a stem cell transplant. The rearrangement links TRBV29-1 to TRBJ1-2; no reliable D call. The source was PBMCs, collected before TCRalphabeta/CD19-depleted stem cell transplant. CDR3 in amino acids: CSVDSDLGYTF. The CDR3 DNA is TGCAGCGTTGATTCTGATCTTGGCTACACCTTC.